The 7 T cell receptor beta chains presented below share a single source sample, sequenced in a study of T cell clones after liver transplantation. Here immunoSEQ multiplex PCR was the method, and the copy in TCRdb shows in-frame clones only, minus some. Here the sample spans about 80,000 clones, over 80% being singletons. This sample comprised CD4+ T cells from blood, obtained roughly 3.5 years after liver transplant. The receptors come from a human patient who received a liver transplant. Some T cells may have come from the graft donor.

This chain connects TRBV5-5 to TRBJ1-4, with D hard to call. Germline CDR1 is SGHKS and CDR2 is YYEKEE (reference sequence). Trimming removed 0 bases at V and 7 bases at J, with 7 bases between. The CDR3 contains 13 residues. CDR3 residues: CASSLASTEKLFF. The CDR3 region has the DNA TGTGCCAGCAGCTTGGCCTCGACTGAAAAACTGTTTTTT.

The chain combines TRBV7-9 with TRBJ2-6; D remains unclear. The CDR3 is 19 amino acids. Germline CDR1 and CDR2: SEHNR and FQNEAQ (reference sequence). V was pared by 1 base and J by 4 bases, with 20 bases between. The CDR3 DNA sequence: TGTGCCAGCAGCTTAGAAGGATGGGCAGTGGGCGTAGGGGCCAACGTCCTGACTTTC. This sequence encodes CASSLEGWAVGVGANVLTF.

In nucleotides, the CDR3 is TGTGCCAGCAGACCCCTCAGGGCCCAAGAGACCCAGTACTTC. It is translated as CASRPLRAQETQYF. This sequence joins TRBV7-2 and TRBJ2-5, with D perhaps matching TRBD1 (5 bases). Germline V gene data show CDR1 as SGHTA and CDR2 as FQGNSA. Trimming pared 6 bases from V and 1 base from J, leaving 12 bases between. This CDR3 region has 14 residues.

This chain joins TRBV19 and TRBJ1-1; D is undetermined. V lost 3 bases to trimming and J lost 0 bases, with 8 bases between them. Germline V lookup: CDR1 LNHDA, CDR2 SQIVND (reference sequence). The CDR3 is 14 residues long. The CDR3 region is CASSIPPMNTEAFF. CDR3 in DNA: TGTGCCAGTAGTATCCCTCCTATGAACACTGAAGCTTTCTTT. Full variable domain (rest looked up from reference TRBV19 and TRBJ1-1): DGGITQSPKYLFRKEGQNVTLSCEQNLNHDAMYWYRQDPGQGLRLIYYSQIVNDFQKGDIAEGYSVSREKKESFPLTVTSAQKNPTAFYLCASSIPPMNTEAFFGQGTRLTVV.

The chain uses TRBV27 and TRBJ1-4; TRBD1 matches at 9 bases. The CDR3 runs to 17 residues. Per germline, CDR1 MNHEY and CDR2 SMNVEV (reference sequence). J was trimmed by 2 bases and V by 4 bases; bases with no gene match: 8. CDR3 sequence (DNA): TGTGCCAGCAGTTCCCACGGACAGGGGAGGACTAATGAAAAACTGTTTTTT. It is translated as CASSSHGQGRTNEKLFF.

This clone was counted once. The rearrangement uses TRBV6-1 and TRBJ1-2, with D perhaps TRBD1 (5 bases). Germline V lookup: CDR1 MNHNS, CDR2 SASEGT. This CDR3 is 15 amino acids long. The V end was cut by 2 bases, the J end by 7 bases, with 17 bases between. The CDR3 region is CASSESMGEFSGYTF. The CDR3 DNA reads as TGTGCCAGCAGTGAATCTATGGGGGAATTCTCTGGCTACACCTTC.

The chain has TRBV2 and TRBJ1-5; 7 nucleotides match TRBD1. The CDR3 has 15 amino acids. CDR1 is SNHLY and CDR2 is FYNNEI in the germline V gene. With 7 bases clipped from V and 2 bases from J, the junction kept 8 bases outside the gene matches. CDR3 amino acids: CASNRQGFGNQPQHF. CDR3 nucleotides: TGTGCCAGCAATAGACAGGGATTTGGCAATCAGCCCCAGCATTTT.